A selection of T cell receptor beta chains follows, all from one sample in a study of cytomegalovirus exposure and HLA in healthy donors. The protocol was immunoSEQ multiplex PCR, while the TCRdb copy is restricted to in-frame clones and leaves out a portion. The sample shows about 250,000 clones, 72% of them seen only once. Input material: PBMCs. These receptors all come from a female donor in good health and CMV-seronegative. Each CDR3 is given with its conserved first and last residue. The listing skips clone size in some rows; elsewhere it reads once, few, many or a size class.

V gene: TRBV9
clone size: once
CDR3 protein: CASSVVQGARTGELFF

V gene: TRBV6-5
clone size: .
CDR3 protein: CASSSGGADTEAFF

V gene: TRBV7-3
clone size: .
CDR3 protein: CASSGPGTARLGQYF

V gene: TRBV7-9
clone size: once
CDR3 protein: CSSRLDNEQFF

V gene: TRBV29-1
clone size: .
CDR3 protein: CSVGPAVPRSIQETQYF

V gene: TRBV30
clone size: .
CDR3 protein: CALARDRGETQYF

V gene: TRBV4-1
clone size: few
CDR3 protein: CASSQVGGGRNYGYTF

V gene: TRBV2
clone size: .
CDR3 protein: CASSAPDRGLGELFF

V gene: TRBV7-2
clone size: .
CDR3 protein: CASSLVASGRLNRYEQYF

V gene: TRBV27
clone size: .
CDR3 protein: CASTGQGGTEAFF

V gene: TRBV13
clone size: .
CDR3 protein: CASSGGAGGISFF

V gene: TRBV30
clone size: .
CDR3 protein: CAWQGFTEAFF

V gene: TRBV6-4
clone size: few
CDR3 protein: CASSRDYGETQYF

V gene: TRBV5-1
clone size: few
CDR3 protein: CASSLRTGRRGGTNEKLFF

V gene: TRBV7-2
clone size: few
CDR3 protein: CASSSEGAGSSEQYF

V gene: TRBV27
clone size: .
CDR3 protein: CASSRKGTGRYEQYF

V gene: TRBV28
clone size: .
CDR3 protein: CASSFTQGQANTEAFF

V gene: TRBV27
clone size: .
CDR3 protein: CASSSGYYGYTF

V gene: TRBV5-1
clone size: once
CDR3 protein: CASSLKTSGGSTDTQYF

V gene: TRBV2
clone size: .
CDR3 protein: CASSGTGGHGYTF

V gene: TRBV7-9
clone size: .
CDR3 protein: CSSSSTSGGRSEQFF

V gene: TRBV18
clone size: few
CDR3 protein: CASSPRGQPNTEAFF